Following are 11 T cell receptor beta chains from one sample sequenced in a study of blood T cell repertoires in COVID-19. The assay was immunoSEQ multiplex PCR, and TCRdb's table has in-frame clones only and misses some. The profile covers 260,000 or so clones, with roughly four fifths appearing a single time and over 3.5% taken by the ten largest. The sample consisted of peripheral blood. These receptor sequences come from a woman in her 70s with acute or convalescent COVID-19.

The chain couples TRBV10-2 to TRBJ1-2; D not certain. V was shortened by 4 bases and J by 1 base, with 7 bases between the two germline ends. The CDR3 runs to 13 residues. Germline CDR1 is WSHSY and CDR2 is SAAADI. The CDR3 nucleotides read TGCGCCAGCAGTGGAAACAGTAACTATGGCTACACCTTC. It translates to CASSGNSNYGYTF.

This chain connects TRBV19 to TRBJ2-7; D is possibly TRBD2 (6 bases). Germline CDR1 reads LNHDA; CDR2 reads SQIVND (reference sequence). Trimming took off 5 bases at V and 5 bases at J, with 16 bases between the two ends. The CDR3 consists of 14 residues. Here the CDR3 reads CASSPTRLVHEQYF. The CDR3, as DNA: TGTGCCAGTAGTCCGACCCGACTAGTTCACGAGCAGTACTTC.

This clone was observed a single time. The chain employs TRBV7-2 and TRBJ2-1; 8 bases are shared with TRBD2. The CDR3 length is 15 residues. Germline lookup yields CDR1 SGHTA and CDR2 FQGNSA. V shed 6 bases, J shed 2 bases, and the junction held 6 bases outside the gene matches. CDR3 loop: CASRTTSGTYNEQFF. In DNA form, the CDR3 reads TGTGCCAGCAGAACTACTAGCGGAACCTACAATGAGCAGTTCTTC.

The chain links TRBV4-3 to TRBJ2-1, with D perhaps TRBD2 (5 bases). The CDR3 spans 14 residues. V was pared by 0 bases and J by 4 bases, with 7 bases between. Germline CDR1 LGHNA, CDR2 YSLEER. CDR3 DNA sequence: TGCGCCAGCAGCCAAGATCGGAGGTACAATGAGCAGTTCTTC. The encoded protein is CASSQDRRYNEQFF.

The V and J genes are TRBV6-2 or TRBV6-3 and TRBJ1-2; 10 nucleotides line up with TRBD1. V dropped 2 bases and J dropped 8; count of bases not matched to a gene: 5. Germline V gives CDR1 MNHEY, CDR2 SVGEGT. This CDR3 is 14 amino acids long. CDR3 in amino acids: CASSYPDRGAGYTF. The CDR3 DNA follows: TGTGCCAGCAGTTACCCGGACAGGGGGGCCGGCTACACCTTC.

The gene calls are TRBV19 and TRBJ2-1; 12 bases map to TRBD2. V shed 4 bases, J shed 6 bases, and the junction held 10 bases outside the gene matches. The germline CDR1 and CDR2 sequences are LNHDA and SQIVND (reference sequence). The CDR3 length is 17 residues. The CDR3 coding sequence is TGTGCCAGTAGTACCCGTTCTAGCGGGGGGGCGATCAATGAGCAGTTCTTC. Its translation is CASSTRSSGGAINEQFF.

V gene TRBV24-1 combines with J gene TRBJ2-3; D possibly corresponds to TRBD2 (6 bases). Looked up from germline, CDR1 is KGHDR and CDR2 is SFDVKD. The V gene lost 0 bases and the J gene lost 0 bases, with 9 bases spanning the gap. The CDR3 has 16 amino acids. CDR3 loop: CATSDLGGWSTDTQYF. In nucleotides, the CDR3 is TGTGCCACCAGTGATTTGGGAGGGTGGAGCACAGATACGCAGTATTTT.

The CDR3 loop is CARDRGFRPQHF. In DNA form, the CDR3 reads TGTGCCAGGGACAGGGGTTTTCGGCCCCAGCATTTT. The V and J genes are TRBV21-1 and TRBJ1-5; TRBD1 was called by the table and not checked on the DNA. TRBV21-1 is labeled a pseudogene. The CDR3 extends over 12 amino acids.

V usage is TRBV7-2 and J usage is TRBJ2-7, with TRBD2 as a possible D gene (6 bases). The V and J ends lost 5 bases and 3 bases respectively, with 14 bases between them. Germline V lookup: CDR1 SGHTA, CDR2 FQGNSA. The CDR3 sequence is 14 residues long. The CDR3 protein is CASSLGGSIYEQYF. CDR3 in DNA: TGTGCCAGCAGCCTGGGGGGATCGATCTACGAGCAGTACTTC.

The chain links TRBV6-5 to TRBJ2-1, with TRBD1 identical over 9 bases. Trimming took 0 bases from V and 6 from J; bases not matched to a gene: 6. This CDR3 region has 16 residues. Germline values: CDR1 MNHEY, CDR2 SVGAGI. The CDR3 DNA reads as TGTGCCAGCAGTTACTCCGGACAGGGGTTAAGCAATGAGCAGTTCTTC. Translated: CASSYSGQGLSNEQFF.

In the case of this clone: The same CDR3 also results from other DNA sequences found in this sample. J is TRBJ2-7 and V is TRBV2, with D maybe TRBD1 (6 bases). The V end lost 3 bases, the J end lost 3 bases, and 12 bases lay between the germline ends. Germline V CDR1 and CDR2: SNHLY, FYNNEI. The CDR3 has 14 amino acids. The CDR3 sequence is CASSDRTGYYEQYF. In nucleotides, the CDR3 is TGTGCCAGCAGTGACAGAACAGGGTACTACGAGCAGTACTTC.